The source of this TCR beta chain is a study of shared clonotypes between healthy human individuals. V lost 0 bases, J lost 4 bases, and 22 bases lay in between. Germline V lookup: CDR1 LGHNA, CDR2 YNFKEQ. This CDR3 is 19 amino acids long. The naive CD8 subset, CD45RO-negative cells positively selected for CCR7, excluded terminally differentiated effector memory CD45RA+ cells. Only in-frame clones appear in the TCRdb table, and some are missing; sequencing was by immunoSEQ multiplex PCR. The sample lists around 2,000,000 clones; just under 95% were seen once. Sequences were obtained from naive CD8+ T cells sorted from blood. The clonotype originates from a man younger than 35 in good health. The rearrangement uses TRBV4-2 and TRBJ2-1; D is uncertain. CDR3 loop: CASSQDQYGPSPSYNEQFF. The CDR3 bases are TGTGCCAGCAGCCAAGATCAGTATGGGCCGAGTCCCTCTTACAATGAGCAGTTCTTC.